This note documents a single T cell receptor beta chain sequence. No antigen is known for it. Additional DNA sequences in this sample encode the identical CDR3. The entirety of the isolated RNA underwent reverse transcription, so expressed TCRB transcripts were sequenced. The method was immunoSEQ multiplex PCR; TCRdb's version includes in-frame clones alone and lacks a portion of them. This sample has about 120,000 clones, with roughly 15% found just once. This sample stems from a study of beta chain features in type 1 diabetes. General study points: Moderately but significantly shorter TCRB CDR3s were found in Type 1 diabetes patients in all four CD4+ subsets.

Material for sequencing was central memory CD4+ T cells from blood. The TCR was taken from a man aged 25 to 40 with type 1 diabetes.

The CDR3 DNA follows: TGTGCCTGGGGCAGGGACTATGGCTACACCTTC. It specifies CAWGRDYGYTF. This chain joins TRBV30 and TRBJ1-2; weak D call: TRBD1 (5 bases). The length of the CDR3 is 11 residues. Germline values: CDR1 GTSNPN, CDR2 SVGIG (reference sequence). Trimming pared 5 bases from V and 3 bases from J, leaving 7 bases between.